This TCR beta chain appears in the sequencing data of a study of blood T cell repertoires in COVID-19. Study overall: The samples span acute and convalescent COVID-19 from the United States, Italy and Spain. The analysed material was cDNA or gDNA that came from T cells, B-cell-depleted T cells, or PBMCs.

Source study methods: Reference gene primer amplification yielded estimated nucleated cell counts. Data came from immunoSEQ multiplex PCR; TCRdb stores just in-frame clones and leaves some out. V, J and clone size derive from that table, while D and trimming were established from the DNA sequence. The data contain fewer than 350,000 clones, nearly 90% of them singletons. The CDR3 runs 13 residues. The J segment lost 6 bases and the V segment lost 7 bases, leaving 7 bases of the junction unmatched. Germline CDR1 MNHNY, CDR2 SVGAGI (reference sequence). This receptor was obtained from a man in his late teens or twenties with active or convalescent COVID-19. Source material: peripheral blood. V is TRBV6-6 and J is TRBJ1-1; 8 bases agree with TRBD1. This chain's CDR3 is CASNPGGIAEAFF. DNA of the CDR3: TGTGCCAGCAACCCAGGGGGCATCGCTGAAGCTTTCTTT.